This is a list of T cell receptor beta chains from one sample in a study of blood T cell repertoires in COVID-19. TCRdb keeps only in-frame clones here, not all; method: immunoSEQ multiplex PCR. The sample yields 100,000 to 150,000 clones, around 90% seen once. The sequenced sample was peripheral blood. Receptors originate from a man between 50 and 59 years old with COVID-19, enrolled during active disease. Both conserved end residues are part of each CDR3. D genes are given only for firm matches. The size entry is marked missing in some rows and otherwise reads once, few, many or a size class.

>TRBD2|.|TRBJ2-3|16|TRBV19
CASTPRLAGKGGTQYF
TGTGCCAGTACCCCCCGACTAGCGGGAAAGGGGGGTACGCAGTATTTT
>TRBD1|.|TRBJ2-6|17|TRBV5-1
CASSLGTESSGANVLTF
TGCGCCAGCAGCTTAGGGACAGAGAGCTCTGGGGCCAACGTCCTGACTTTC
>.|.|TRBJ2-7|13|TRBV7-2
CASSPGGTYEQYF
TGTGCCAGCAGCCCGGGGGGCACCTACGAGCAGTACTTC
>.|.|TRBJ2-1|18|TRBV5-1
CASSIRPLGQSSYNEQFF
TGCGCCAGCAGCATAAGACCACTAGGACAGAGCTCCTACAATGAGCAGTTCTTC
>TRBD2|.|TRBJ2-1|16|TRBV18
CASSPPLAGASNEQFF
TGTGCCAGCTCACCACCGCTAGCGGGAGCTTCCAATGAGCAGTTCTTC
>TRBD2|.|TRBJ2-7|13|TRBV28
CASNLAGTYEQYF
TGTGCCAGCAACTTAGCGGGCACCTACGAGCAGTACTTC
>.|.|TRBJ1-4|13|TRBV6-5
CASTTGFSEKLFF
TGTGCCAGCACCACAGGGTTCAGTGAAAAACTGTTTTTT
>.|.|TRBJ2-5|12|TRBV6-6
CASGRQQETQYF
TGTGCCAGTGGCCGACAGCAAGAGACCCAGTACTTC
>.|.|TRBJ2-2|13|TRBV2
CASSESGSGELFF
TGTGCCAGCAGTGAATCGGGGTCCGGGGAGCTGTTTTTT
>.|.|TRBJ2-3|17|TRBV24-1
CATSDPTGDFLTDTQYF
TGTGCCACCAGTGACCCCACCGGGGACTTCCTCACAGATACGCAGTATTTT
>TRBD2|few|TRBJ2-7|16|TRBV7-9
CASSFRGLAEPGEQYF
TGTGCCAGCAGCTTTCGGGGACTAGCGGAACCTGGGGAGCAGTACTTC
>TRBD1|.|TRBJ2-5|14|TRBV6-5
CASSTQGARETQYF
TGTGCCAGCAGTACCCAGGGGGCGCGAGAGACCCAGTACTTC
>.|.|TRBJ2-1|12|TRBV3-1/TRBV3-2
CASSQDQNEQFF
TGTGCCAGCAGCCAAGATCAGAATGAGCAGTTCTTC
>.|.|TRBJ2-3|15|TRBV9
CASSVYGSQTDTQYF
TGTGCCAGCAGCGTCTACGGGAGTCAGACAGATACGCAGTATTTT
>.|.|TRBJ1-5|14|TRBV7-9
CASSPQYSNQPQHF
TGTGCCAGCAGCCCCCAGTATAGCAATCAGCCCCAGCATTTT
>.|.|TRBJ2-3|14|TRBV28
CASSLLGARDTQYF
TGTGCCAGCAGTTTACTGGGGGCGAGAGATACGCAGTATTTT
>TRBD1|once|TRBJ2-1|13|TRBV5-1
CASMTGGLNEQFF
TGCGCCAGCATGACAGGGGGCTTAAATGAGCAGTTCTTC
>.|once|TRBJ2-1|13|TRBV7-9
CASSLERGTEQFF
TGTGCCAGCAGCTTAGAAAGGGGCACTGAGCAGTTCTTC
>TRBD1|once|TRBJ1-6|15|TRBV9
CASSPQGQGGSPLHF
TGTGCCAGCAGCCCACAGGGACAGGGGGGGTCACCCCTCCACTTT
>TRBD2|.|TRBJ2-1|15|TRBV19
CASSPGTSGPNEQFF
TGTGCCAGTAGTCCCGGGACTAGCGGGCCAAATGAGCAGTTCTTC
>.|.|TRBJ2-5|14|TRBV5-4
CASSSRASPETQYF
TGTGCCAGCAGTTCCAGGGCGTCCCCAGAGACCCAGTACTTC
>.|few|TRBJ2-1|14|TRBV15
CATNRGQGGDEQFF
TGTGCCACCAACCGGGGGCAGGGAGGGGATGAGCAGTTCTTC
>.|.|TRBJ1-1|13|TRBV5-4
CASSFKGRTEAFF
TGTGCCAGCAGCTTTAAAGGGAGGACTGAAGCTTTCTTT
>TRBD1|.|TRBJ2-5|15|TRBV19
CASSNQDRGQETQYF
TGTGCCAGTTCGAATCAGGACAGGGGTCAAGAGACCCAGTACTTC
>TRBD1|once|TRBJ1-4|14|TRBV10-3
CAARGGQGNEKLFF
TGTGCCGCAAGGGGTGGACAGGGTAATGAAAAACTGTTTTTT
>.|.|TRBJ2-7|14|TRBV28
CASRGGSIPYEQYF
TGTGCCAGCAGGGGGGGTTCGATACCCTACGAGCAGTACTTC
>TRBD2|.|TRBJ2-3|16|TRBV29-1
CSVEALAGVGTDTQYF
TGCAGCGTTGAAGCCTTAGCGGGAGTAGGGACAGATACGCAGTATTTT
>TRBD2|.|TRBJ2-1|15|TRBV9
CASSGPGLAGSEQFF
TGTGCCAGCAGCGGGCCGGGACTAGCGGGAAGTGAGCAGTTCTTC
>.|.|TRBJ1-6|14|TRBV23-1
CASCRGWRNSPLHF
TGCGCCAGCTGCAGGGGTTGGAGGAATTCACCCCTCCACTTT
>TRBD1|.|TRBJ2-2|17|TRBV6-6
CASSRKITGGGAGELFF
TGTGCCAGCAGTCGAAAAATCACAGGGGGTGGGGCCGGGGAGCTGTTTTTT
>TRBD1|once|TRBJ1-1|14|TRBV7-2
CASSPRQGGTEAFF
TGTGCCAGCAGCCCACGACAGGGGGGGACTGAAGCTTTCTTT
>TRBD1|.|TRBJ1-3|16|TRBV4-2
CASSQGRTGAGNTIYF
TGTGCCAGCAGCCAAGGACGGACAGGGGCCGGAAACACCATATATTTT
>TRBD1|once|TRBJ2-7|14|TRBV27
CASTQPGQGTEQYF
TGTGCCAGCACCCAACCGGGACAGGGAACCGAGCAGTACTTC
>.|.|TRBJ1-5|14|TRBV19
CASSRTALNQPQHF
TGTGCCAGTAGTAGGACAGCTCTCAATCAGCCCCAGCATTTT
>TRBD1|.|TRBJ1-2|15|TRBV11-2
CASRKPGQGARGYTF
TGTGCCAGCAGGAAGCCGGGACAGGGGGCGCGTGGCTACACCTTC
>.|.|TRBJ1-4|14|TRBV6-1
CASSEGGGGEKLFF
TGTGCCAGCAGTGAAGGGGGGGGAGGGGAAAAACTGTTTTTT
>TRBD1|.|TRBJ2-7|16|TRBV19
CASSMTTGARSYEQYF
TGTGCCAGTAGTATGACAACAGGGGCCCGCTCCTACGAGCAGTACTTC
>TRBD2|.|TRBJ2-1|18|TRBV9
CASSPTLLGGSAYNEQFF
TGTGCCAGCAGCCCCACCCTTTTGGGCGGGAGTGCCTACAATGAGCAGTTCTTC
>TRBD1|.|TRBJ2-3|16|TRBV11-3
CASSLRTGVNSDTQYF
TGTGCCAGCAGCTTAAGGACAGGGGTTAACTCAGATACGCAGTATTTT
>.|.|TRBJ2-1|19|TRBV7-8
CASMSPEQKLESAYDEQFF
TGTGCCAGCATGTCTCCGGAACAAAAACTAGAATCGGCCTACGATGAGCAGTTCTTC